This T cell receptor (beta chain) was captured in a study of regulatory T cells in long-lasting Graves disease. The wider study: Antithyroid drug exposure in newly diagnosed Graves' patients had lasted under 3 months.

This clonotype appeared many times. The V and J ends lost 2 bases and 4 bases respectively, with 19 bases between them. The CDR3 sequence is 17 residues long. The germline V gene encodes CDR1 PRHDT and CDR2 FYEKMQ (reference sequence). Noted time point: newly diagnosed GD, antithyroid drugs for less than 3 months. PBMC-extracted RNA yielded the TCR library. Patients were from an endocrinology department in Xi'an, China. Investigators prepared the TCR beta libraries by applying iRepertoire HTBI primers and Arm-PCR of CDR3 regions. In TCRdb, the multiplex PCR reads were re-called with MiXCR into one record per CDR3 protein. Of 400,000 to 500,000 distinct CDR3 sequences listed, approximately 15% were seen once; the top ten hold over 15%. The sample also formed part of further work on T cells in Graves' hyperthyroidism and ophthalmopathy. That source adds: The authors deemed Graves' hyperthyroidism stable absent ophthalmopathy progression within 18 months. Patients with ophthalmopathy were separated from those with stable hyperthyroidism by a 13 V-J model.

This specimen consisted of peripheral blood mononuclear cells (PBMCs), obtained at new diagnosis, from a patient treated with antithyroid drugs. This clonotype was obtained from a woman aged 25 to 45 with Graves disease. V gene TRBV13 combines with J gene TRBJ2-3; D possibly matches TRBD1 or TRBD2 (5 bases each). The CDR3 sequence is CASSLSLGASRADTQYF. The CDR3 DNA reads TGTGCCAGCAGCTTAAGTTTAGGTGCTAGCAGGGCAGATACGCAGTATTTT.